This paragraph reports one T cell receptor beta chain. What it binds is unknown. This record comes from a study of cytomegalovirus exposure and HLA in healthy donors. Regarding the study as a whole: Altogether, about 160 TCR beta chains were recorded as cytomegalovirus-associated. Indistinguishable V segments, including TRBV6-2 and TRBV6-3, were excluded.

The CDR3 contains 15 residues. V shed 3 bases and J 2 bases; nucleotides not matched to a gene: 5. The germline gives CDR1 LNHDA, CDR2 SQIVND (reference sequence). Primers for the PCR totalled 60 Vbeta and 13 Jbeta. Data came from immunoSEQ multiplex PCR; TCRdb stores just in-frame clones and leaves some out. In the table there are around 210,000 clones, 70% to 90% of which are singletons. What was sequenced was PBMCs. This TCR derives from a girl aged 2 to 10 in good health and CMV-seronegative. V usage is TRBV19 and J usage is TRBJ2-7, with TRBD1 matching over 9 bases. This CDR3 is CASSIKGQGPYEQYF. The CDR3 coding sequence is TGTGCCAGTAGTATTAAGGGACAGGGACCCTACGAGCAGTACTTC.